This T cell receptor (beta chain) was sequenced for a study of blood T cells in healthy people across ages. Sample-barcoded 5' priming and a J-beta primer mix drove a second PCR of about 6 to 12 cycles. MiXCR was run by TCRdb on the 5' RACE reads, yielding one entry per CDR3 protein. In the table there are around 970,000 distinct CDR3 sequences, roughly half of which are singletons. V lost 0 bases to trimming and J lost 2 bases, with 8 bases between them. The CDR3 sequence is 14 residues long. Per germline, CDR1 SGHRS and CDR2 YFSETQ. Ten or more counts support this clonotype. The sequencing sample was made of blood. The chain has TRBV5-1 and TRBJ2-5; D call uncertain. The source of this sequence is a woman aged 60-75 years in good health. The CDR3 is CASSLGQEQETQYF. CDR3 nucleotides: TGCGCCAGCAGCTTGGGTCAGGAACAAGAGACCCAGTACTTC.